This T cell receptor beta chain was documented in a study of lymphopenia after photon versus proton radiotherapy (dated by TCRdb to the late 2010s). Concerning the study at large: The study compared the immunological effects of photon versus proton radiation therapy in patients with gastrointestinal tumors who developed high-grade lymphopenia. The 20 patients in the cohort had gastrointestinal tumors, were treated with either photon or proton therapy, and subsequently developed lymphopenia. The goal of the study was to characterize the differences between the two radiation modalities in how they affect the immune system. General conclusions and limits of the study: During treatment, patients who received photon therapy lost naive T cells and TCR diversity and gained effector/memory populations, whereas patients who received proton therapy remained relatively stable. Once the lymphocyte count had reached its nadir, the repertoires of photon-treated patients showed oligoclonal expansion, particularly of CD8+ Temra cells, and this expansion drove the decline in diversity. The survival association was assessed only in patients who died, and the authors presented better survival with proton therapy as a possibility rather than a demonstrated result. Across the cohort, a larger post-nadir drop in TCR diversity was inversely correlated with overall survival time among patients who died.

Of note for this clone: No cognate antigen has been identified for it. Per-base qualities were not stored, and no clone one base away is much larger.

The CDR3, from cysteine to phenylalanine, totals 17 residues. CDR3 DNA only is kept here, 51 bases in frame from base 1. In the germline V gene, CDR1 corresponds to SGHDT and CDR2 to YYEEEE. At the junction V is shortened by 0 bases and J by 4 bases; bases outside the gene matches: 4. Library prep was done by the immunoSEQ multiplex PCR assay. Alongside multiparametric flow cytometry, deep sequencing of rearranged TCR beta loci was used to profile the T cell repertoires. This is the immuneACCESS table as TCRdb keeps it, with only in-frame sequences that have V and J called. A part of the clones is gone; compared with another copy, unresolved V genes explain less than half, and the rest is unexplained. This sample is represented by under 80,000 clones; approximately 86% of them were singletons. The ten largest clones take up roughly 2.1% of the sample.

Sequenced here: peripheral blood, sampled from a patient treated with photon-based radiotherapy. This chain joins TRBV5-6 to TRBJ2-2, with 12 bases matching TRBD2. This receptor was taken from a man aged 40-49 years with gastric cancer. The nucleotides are TGTGCCAGCAGCTTGGAGCTAGCGGGGGGGCTCACCGGGGAGCTGTTTTTT. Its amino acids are CASSLELAGGLTGELFF.